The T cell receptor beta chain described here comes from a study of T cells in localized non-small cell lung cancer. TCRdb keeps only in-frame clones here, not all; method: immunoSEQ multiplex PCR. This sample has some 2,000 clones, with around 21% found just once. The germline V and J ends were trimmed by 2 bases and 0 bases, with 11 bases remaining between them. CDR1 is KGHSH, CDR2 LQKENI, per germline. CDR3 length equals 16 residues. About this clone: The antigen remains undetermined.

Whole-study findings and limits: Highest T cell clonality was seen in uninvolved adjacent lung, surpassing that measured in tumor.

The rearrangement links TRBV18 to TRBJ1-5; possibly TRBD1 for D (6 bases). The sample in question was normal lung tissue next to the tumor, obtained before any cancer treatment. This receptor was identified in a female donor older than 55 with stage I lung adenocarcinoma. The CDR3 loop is CASSPTGSNSNQPQHF. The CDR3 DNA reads TGTGCCAGCTCACCAACAGGGAGTAATAGCAATCAGCCCCAGCATTTT.